This T cell receptor (beta chain) was captured in a study of vaccination effects on CD4 cells after COVID-19. Study-wide results and limits: Late post-vaccination samples showed marked contraction of infection- and vaccine-induced clones.

This CDR3 is built from 15 residues. Per the germline V gene, CDR1 is LNHNV and CDR2 is YYDKDF (reference sequence). The germline V and J ends were trimmed by 5 bases and 0 bases, with 13 bases remaining between them. Here immunoSEQ multiplex PCR was the method, and the copy in TCRdb shows in-frame clones only, minus some. The sample carries roughly 27,000 clones, approximately 75% recorded once. Antigen-specific CD4+ T cell clonotypes were called by their expansion after viral peptide-pool culture in ViraFEST. Following culture for around 9 days, CD4+ T cells were isolated. According to the study, vaccine recipients showed no prior SARS-CoV-2 infection and negative nucleocapsid antibodies. Worth noting for this clone: Its matching antigen is unknown.

Sequencing used CD4+ T cells from PBMCs cultured with SARS-CoV-2 spike peptides, obtained before COVID-19 vaccination. The TCR sequence derives from a human donor who received a COVID-19 vaccine. The V call is TRBV15, the J call TRBJ1-1; the D gene is possibly TRBD1 (5 bases). For the CDR3, the DNA is TGTGCCACCAGCGGGGGACTGAGGATGAACACTGAAGCTTTCTTT. Translation gives CATSGGLRMNTEAFF.